This T cell receptor beta chain was obtained from a study of blood T cell repertoires in COVID-19. Study context: Donors in the United States, Italy and Spain gave samples during acute or convalescent COVID-19. Sample material is recorded as cDNA or gDNA derived from T cells, B-cell-depleted T cells, or PBMCs.

In the study's own analysis: Counts of nucleated cells, estimated from reference gene primer amplification, were obtained. Clones were read by immunoSEQ multiplex PCR, and TCRdb kept only the in-frame ones, dropping some. Clone size and V and J calls were adopted from that table, with D and trimming inferred from the DNA. The sample contains some 140,000 clones, about three quarters of which appear only once. Germline lookup yields CDR1 LGHDT and CDR2 YNNKEL (reference sequence). This CDR3 region has 14 residues. V lost 3 bases and J lost 4, with 10 bases in between. Material: peripheral blood. This TCR came from a man older than 75 with acute or convalescent COVID-19. The chain carries TRBV3-1 (or the pseudogene TRBV3-2) and TRBJ1-3; tentative D call: TRBD1 (5 bases). CDR3: CASSHQGMGNTIYF. The DNA for the CDR3 is TGTGCCAGCAGCCATCAGGGAATGGGAAACACCATATATTTT.